Sequencing of this T cell receptor beta chain was carried out in a study of PD-L1 blockade in urothelial cancer. Germline-derived CDR1 and CDR2 are ENHRY and SYGVKD. The CDR3 length is 15 residues. With V trimmed by 5 bases and J by 7 bases, 4 bases remained unmatched. TCRdb's table, derived via immunoSEQ multiplex PCR, lists solely in-frame clones and lacks some. The sample gives fewer than 80,000 clones, under 90% of which show up once; roughly 2.9% is in the top ten. Time point specified: pretreatment peripheral blood. The chain recombines TRBV10-3 with TRBJ2-1, with 14 bases identical to TRBD2. The clonotype comes from a man between 65 and 80 years old with urothelial cancer. The sequences come from PBMCs, collected around atezolizumab (anti-PD-L1) treatment. The chain's CDR3 is CAISRLAGGVNEQFF. As DNA, the CDR3 is TGTGCCATCAGTCGACTAGCGGGAGGGGTGAATGAGCAGTTCTTC.